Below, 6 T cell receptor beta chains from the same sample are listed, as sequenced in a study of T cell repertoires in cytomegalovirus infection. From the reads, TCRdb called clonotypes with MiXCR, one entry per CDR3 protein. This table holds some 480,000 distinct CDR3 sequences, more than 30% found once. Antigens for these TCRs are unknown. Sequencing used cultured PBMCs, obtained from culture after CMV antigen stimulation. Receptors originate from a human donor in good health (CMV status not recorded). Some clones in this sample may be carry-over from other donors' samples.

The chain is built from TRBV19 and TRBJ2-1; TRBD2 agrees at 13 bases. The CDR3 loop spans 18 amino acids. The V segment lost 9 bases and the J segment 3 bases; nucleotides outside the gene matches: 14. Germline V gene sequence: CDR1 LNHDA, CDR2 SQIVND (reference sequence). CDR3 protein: CASPPGTSGTGGYNEQFF. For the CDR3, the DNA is TGTGCCAGCCCCCCCGGGACTAGCGGGACTGGGGGCTACAATGAGCAGTTCTTC.

The CDR3 nucleotides are TGTGCCAGCTCACCACTGGAGGGTTCCATGAACACTGAAGCTTTCTTT. It specifies CASSPLEGSMNTEAFF. The gene calls are TRBV18 and TRBJ1-1; D call uncertain. The ends were cut back, 1 base at V and 0 bases at J, with 12 bases in the middle. The CDR3 is 16 residues long. CDR1 is KGHSH, CDR2 LQKENI, per germline.

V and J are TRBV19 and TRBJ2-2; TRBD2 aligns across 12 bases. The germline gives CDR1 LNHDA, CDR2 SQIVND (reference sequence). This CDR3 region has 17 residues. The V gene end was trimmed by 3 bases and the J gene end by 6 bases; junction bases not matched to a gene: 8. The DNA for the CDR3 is TGTGCCAGTAGTATCAGTCGACTAGCGGGAGTATCCGGGGAGCTGTTTTTT. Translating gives CASSISRLAGVSGELFF.

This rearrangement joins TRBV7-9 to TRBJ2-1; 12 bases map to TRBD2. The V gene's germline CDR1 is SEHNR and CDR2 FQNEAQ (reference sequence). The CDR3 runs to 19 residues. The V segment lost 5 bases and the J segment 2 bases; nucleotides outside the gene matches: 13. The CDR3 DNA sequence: TGTGCCAGCAGCCGAGACCTAAAGACTAGCGGGGGAGCCTACAATGAGCAGTTCTTC. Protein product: CASSRDLKTSGGAYNEQFF. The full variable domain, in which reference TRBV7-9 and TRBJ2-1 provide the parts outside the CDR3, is DTGVSQNPRHKITKRGQNVTFRCDPISEHNRLYWYRQTLGQGPEFLTYFQNEAQLEKSRLLSDRFSAERPKGSFSTLEIQRTEQGDSAMYLCASSRDLKTSGGAYNEQFFGPGTRLTVL.

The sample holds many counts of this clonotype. The CDR3 sequence: CASKAEGAFAEAFF. The CDR3 region has the DNA TGTGCCAGCAAAGCGGAGGGGGCTTTCGCTGAAGCTTTCTTT. The gene calls are TRBV7-6 and TRBJ1-1, with 7 bases matching TRBD1. The V gene's germline CDR1 is SGHVS and CDR2 FNYEAQ. The CDR3 has 14 residues. V shed 7 bases, J shed 6 bases, and the junction held 11 bases outside the gene matches.

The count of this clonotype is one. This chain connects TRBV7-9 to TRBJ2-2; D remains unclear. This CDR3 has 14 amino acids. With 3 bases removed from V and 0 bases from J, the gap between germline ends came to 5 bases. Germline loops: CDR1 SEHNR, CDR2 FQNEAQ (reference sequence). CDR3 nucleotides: TGTGCCAGCAGCTTCCCGTCGAACACCGGGGAGCTGTTTTTT. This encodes CASSFPSNTGELFF.